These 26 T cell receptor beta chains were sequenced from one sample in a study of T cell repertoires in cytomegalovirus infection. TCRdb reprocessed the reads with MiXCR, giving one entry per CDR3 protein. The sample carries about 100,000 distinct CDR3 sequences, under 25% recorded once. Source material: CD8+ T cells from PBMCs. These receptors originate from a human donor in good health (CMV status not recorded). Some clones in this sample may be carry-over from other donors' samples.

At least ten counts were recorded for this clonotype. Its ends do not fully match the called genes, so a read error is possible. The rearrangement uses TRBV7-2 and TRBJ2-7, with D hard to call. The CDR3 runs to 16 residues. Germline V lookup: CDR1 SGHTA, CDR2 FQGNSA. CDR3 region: CASSLEGSSGDPVEDF. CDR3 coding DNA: TGTGCCAGCAGCTTAGAGGGAAGCTCCGGCGACCCCGTCGAGGACTTC.

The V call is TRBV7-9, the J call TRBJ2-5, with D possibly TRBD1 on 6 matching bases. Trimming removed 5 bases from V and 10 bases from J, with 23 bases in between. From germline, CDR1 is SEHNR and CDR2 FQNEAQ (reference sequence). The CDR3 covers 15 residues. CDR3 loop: CASSSTGTSTGDQYF. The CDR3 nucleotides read TGTGCCAGCAGCAGCACAGGGACATCCACCGGGGACCAGTACTTC.

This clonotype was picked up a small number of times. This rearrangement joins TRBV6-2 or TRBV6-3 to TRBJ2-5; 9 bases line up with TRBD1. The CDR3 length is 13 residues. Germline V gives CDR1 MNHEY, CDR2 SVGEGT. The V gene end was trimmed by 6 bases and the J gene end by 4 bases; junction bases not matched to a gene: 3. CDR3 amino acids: CASSGQGRETQYF. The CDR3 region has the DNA TGTGCCAGCAGCGGACAGGGGAGAGAGACCCAGTACTTC.

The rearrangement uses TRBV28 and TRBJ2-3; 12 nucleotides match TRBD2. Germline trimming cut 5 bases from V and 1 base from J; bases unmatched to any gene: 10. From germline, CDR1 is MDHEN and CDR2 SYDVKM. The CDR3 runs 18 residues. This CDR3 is CASSTVLAGGPGTDTQYF. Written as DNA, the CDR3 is TGTGCCAGCAGTACCGTGCTAGCGGGGGGGCCGGGCACAGATACGCAGTATTTT. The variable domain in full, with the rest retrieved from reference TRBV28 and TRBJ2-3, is DVKVTQSSRYLVKRTGEKVFLECVQDMDHENMFWYRQDPGLGLRLIYFSYDVKMKEKGDIPEGYSVSREKKERFSLILESASTNQTSMYLCASSTVLAGGPGTDTQYFGPGTRLTVL.

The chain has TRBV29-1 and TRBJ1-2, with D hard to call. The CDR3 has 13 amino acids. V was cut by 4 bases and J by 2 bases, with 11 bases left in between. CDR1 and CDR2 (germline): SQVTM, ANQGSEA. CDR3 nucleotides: TGCAGCGTTGCACACCCCACGAACTATGGCTACACCTTC. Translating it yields CSVAHPTNYGYTF.

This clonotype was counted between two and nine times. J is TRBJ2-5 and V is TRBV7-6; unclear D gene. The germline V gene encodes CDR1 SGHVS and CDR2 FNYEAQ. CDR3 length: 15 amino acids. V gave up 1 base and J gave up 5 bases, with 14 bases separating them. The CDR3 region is CASSLDLGFSETQYF. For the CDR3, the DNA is TGTGCCAGCAGCTTAGACTTGGGGTTTTCGGAGACCCAGTACTTC. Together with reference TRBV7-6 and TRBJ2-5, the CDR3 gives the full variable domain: GAGVSQSPRYKVTKRGQDVALRCDPISGHVSLYWYRQALGQGPEFLTYFNYEAQQDKSGLPNDRFSAERPEGSISTLTIQRTEQRDSAMYRCASSLDLGFSETQYFGPGTRLLVL.

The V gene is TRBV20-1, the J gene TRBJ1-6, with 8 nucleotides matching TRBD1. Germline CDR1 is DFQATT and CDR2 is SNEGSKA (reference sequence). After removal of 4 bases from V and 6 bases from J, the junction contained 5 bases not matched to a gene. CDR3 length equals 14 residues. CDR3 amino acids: CSATDRELNSPLHF. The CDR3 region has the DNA TGCAGTGCTACGGACAGGGAACTTAATTCACCCCTCCACTTT.

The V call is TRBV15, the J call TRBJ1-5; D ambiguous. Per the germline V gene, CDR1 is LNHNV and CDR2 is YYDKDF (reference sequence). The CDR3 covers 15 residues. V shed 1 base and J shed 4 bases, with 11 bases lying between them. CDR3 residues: CATSRGQFENQPQHF. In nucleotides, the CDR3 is TGTGCCACCAGCAGAGGTCAGTTTGAGAATCAGCCCCAGCATTTT.

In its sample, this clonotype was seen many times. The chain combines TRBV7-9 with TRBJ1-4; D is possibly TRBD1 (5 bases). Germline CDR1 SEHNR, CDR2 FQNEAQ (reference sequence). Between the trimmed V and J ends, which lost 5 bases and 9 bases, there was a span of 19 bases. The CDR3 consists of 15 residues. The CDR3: CASSPEGSDHQKLFF. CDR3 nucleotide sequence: TGTGCCAGCAGCCCAGAGGGGTCAGACCACCAAAAACTGTTTTTT.

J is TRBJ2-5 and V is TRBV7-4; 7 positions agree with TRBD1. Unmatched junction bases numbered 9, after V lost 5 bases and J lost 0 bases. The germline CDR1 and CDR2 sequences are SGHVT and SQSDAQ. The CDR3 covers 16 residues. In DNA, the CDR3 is TGTGCCAGCAGCCAATCAGGACAGGATTACCAAGAGACCCAGTACTTC. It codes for CASSQSGQDYQETQYF.

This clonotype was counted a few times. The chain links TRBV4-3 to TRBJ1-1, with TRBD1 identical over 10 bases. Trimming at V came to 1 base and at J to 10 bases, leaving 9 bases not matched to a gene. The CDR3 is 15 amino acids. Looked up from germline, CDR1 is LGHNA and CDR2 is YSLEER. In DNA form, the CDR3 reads TGCGCCAGCAGCCAAGGGAGGACAGGGGGTACGGGAGCTTTCTTT. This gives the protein CASSQGRTGGTGAFF.

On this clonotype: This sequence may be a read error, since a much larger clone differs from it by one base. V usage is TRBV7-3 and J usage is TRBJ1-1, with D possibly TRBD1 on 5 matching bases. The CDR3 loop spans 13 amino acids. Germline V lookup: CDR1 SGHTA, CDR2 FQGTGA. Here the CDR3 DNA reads TGTGCCAGCAGCCTCGACAGAAACACTGAATCTTTCTTT. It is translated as CASSLDRNTESFF.

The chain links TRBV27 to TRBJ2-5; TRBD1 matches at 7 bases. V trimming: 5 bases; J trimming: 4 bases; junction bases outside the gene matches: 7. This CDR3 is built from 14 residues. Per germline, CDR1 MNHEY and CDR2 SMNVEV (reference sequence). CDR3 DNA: TGTGCCAGCAGTGTAGACAGGGAAGGAGAGACCCAGTACTTC. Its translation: CASSVDREGETQYF.

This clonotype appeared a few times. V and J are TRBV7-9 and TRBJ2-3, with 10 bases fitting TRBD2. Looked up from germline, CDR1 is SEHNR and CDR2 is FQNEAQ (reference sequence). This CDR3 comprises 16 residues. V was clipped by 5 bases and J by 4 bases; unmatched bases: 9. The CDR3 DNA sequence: TGTGCCAGCAGCGGAAGTAGCGGGGGGAGGTCAGATACGCAGTATTTT. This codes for CASSGSSGGRSDTQYF.

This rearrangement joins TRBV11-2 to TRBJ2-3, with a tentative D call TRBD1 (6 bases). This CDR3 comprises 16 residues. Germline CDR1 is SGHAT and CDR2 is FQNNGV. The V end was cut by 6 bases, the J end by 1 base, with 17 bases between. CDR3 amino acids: CASSPSSRGGTDTQYF. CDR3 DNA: TGTGCCAGCAGTCCGTCTAGCAGGGGTGGCACAGATACGCAGTATTTT.

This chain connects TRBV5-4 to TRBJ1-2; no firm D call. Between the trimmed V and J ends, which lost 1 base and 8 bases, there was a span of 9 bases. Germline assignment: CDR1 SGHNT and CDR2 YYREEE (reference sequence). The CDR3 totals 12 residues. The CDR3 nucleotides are TGTGCCAGCAGCTTGAGAAGGTTGGGCTACACCTTC. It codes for CASSLRRLGYTF.

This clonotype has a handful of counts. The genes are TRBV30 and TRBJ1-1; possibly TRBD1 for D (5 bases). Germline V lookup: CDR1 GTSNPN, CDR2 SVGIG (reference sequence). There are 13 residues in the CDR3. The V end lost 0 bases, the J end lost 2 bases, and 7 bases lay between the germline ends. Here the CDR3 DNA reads TGTGCCTGGAGTGTACGGGGCAACACTGAAGCTTTCTTT. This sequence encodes CAWSVRGNTEAFF.

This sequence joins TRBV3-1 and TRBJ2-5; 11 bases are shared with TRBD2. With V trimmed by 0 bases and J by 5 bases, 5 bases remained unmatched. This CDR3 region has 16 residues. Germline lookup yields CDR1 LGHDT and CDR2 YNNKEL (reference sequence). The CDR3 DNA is TGTGCCAGCAGCCAAGACCTAGCGGGAGGAGATGAGACCCAGTACTTC. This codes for CASSQDLAGGDETQYF.

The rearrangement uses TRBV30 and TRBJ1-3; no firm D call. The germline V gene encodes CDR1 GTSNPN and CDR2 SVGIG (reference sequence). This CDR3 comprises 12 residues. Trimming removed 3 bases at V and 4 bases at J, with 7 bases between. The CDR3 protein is CAWRPSGNTIYF. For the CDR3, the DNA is TGTGCCTGGAGACCCTCCGGAAACACCATATATTTT.

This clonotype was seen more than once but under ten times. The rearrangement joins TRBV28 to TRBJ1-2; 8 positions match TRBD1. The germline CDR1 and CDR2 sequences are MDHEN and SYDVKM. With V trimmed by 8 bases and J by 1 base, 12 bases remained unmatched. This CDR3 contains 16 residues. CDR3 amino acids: CASFSPRTGFNYGYTF. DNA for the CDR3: TGTGCCAGCTTTTCCCCCCGGACAGGGTTTAACTATGGCTACACCTTC.

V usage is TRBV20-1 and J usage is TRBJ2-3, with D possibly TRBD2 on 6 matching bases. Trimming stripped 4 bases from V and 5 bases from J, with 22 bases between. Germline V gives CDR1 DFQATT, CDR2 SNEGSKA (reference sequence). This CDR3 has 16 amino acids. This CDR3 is CSAKDLYPTEGDTQYF. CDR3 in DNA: TGCAGTGCTAAGGACTTATATCCCACGGAGGGAGATACGCAGTATTTT.

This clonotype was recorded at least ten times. Here the CDR3 reads CASSFQGGYEQYF. CDR3 DNA: TGTGCCAGCAGTTTCCAGGGCGGCTACGAGCAGTACTTC. V is TRBV12-3 or TRBV12-4 and J is TRBJ2-7, with a tentative D call TRBD1 (5 bases). This CDR3 is 13 amino acids long. V was cut by 3 bases and J by 3 bases, with 9 bases left in between.

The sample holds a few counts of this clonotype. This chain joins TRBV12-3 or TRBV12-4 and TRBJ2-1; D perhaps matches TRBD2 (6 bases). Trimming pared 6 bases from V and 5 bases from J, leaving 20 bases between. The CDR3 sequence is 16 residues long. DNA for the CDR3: TGTGCCAGCAGCCGGAGGGGAACACCTTATCACAATGAGCAGTTCTTC. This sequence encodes CASSRRGTPYHNEQFF.

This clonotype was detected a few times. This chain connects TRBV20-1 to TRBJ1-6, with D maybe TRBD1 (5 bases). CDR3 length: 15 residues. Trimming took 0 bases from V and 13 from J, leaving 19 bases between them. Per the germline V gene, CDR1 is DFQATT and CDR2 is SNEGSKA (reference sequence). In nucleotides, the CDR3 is TGCAGTGCTAGAGATAGGGGCACACCTACGAGGCCCCTCCACTTT. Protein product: CSARDRGTPTRPLHF.

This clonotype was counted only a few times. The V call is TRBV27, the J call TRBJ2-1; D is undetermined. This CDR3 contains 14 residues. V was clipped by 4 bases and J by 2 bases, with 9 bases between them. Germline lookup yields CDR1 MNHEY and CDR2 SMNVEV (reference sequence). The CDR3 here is CASSYGAAYNEQFF. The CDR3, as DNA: TGTGCCAGCAGTTACGGCGCTGCCTACAATGAGCAGTTCTTC.

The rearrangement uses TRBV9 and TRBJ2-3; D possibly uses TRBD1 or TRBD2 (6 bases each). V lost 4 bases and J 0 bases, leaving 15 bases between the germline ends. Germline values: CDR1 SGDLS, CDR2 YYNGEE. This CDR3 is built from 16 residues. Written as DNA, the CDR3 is TGTGCCAGCAGCAGGGGGGCTAGCGATAGCACAGATACGCAGTATTTT. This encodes CASSRGASDSTDTQYF. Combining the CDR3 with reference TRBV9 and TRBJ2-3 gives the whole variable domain DSGVTQTPKHLITATGQRVTLRCSPRSGDLSVYWYQQSLDQGLQFLIQYYNGEERAKGNILERFSAQQFPDLHSELNLSSLELGDSALYFCASSRGASDSTDTQYFGPGTRLTVL.